A selection of T cell receptor beta chains follows, all from one sample in a study of control samples from healthy donors and cancer patients. The method was immunoSEQ multiplex PCR; TCRdb's version includes in-frame clones alone and lacks a portion of them. The top ten clones hold 1.1% to 1.5% of a sample with approximately 170,000 clones, roughly 92% of them seen once. The sequenced sample was blood. The receptors were gathered from a man aged 30-40 years in good health. CDR3s include the opening cysteine and the closing phenylalanine or tryptophan. A D gene is named only where the DNA matches it firmly. Rows may omit the clone size; those that give it use once, few, many or a size class.

d_gene: NA
abundance: few
v_gene: TRBV6-4
j_gene: TRBJ2-3
CDR3nt: TGTGCCAGCAGTGAGGACAAAGGAGGGACAGATACGCAGTATTTT
CDR3aa: CASSEDKGGTDTQYF

d_gene: NA
abundance: NA
v_gene: TRBV30
j_gene: TRBJ1-2
CDR3nt: TGTGCCTGGGTACCACTAGGGGCCCCAGAGAACTATGGCTACACCTTC
CDR3aa: CAWVPLGAPENYGYTF

d_gene: TRBD2
abundance: NA
v_gene: TRBV19
j_gene: TRBJ2-7
CDR3nt: TGTGCCAGTACCGAAACCGGGACTAGCGCCTACGAGCAGTACTTC
CDR3aa: CASTETGTSAYEQYF

d_gene: NA
abundance: once
v_gene: TRBV2
j_gene: TRBJ2-1
CDR3nt: TGTGCCAGCAGTGAAGACGTTACAGGGATCTACAATGAGCAGTTCTTC
CDR3aa: CASSEDVTGIYNEQFF

d_gene: NA
abundance: NA
v_gene: TRBV19
j_gene: TRBJ2-7
CDR3nt: TGTGCCAGTAGTATGCCCCTGGTCAGGGGCTCCTACGAGCAGTACTTC
CDR3aa: CASSMPLVRGSYEQYF

d_gene: TRBD1
abundance: NA
v_gene: TRBV6-1
j_gene: TRBJ2-7
CDR3nt: TGTGCCAGCAGTGGTGAGCCGAGGACAGGGAACCTCTACGAGCAGTACTTC
CDR3aa: CASSGEPRTGNLYEQYF

d_gene: NA
abundance: NA
v_gene: TRBV6-5
j_gene: TRBJ1-1
CDR3nt: TGTGCCAGCAGGTTGGGCCAGGGCACTGAAGCTTTCTTT
CDR3aa: CASRLGQGTEAFF

d_gene: NA
abundance: NA
v_gene: TRBV5-1
j_gene: TRBJ1-5
CDR3nt: TGCGCCAGCAGCTTGGACGCGCAGCCCCAGCATTTT
CDR3aa: CASSLDAQPQHF

d_gene: NA
abundance: NA
v_gene: TRBV27
j_gene: TRBJ1-1
CDR3nt: TGTGCCAGCAAGAACGGAGAGGTGAACACTGAAGCTTTCTTT
CDR3aa: CASKNGEVNTEAFF

d_gene: NA
abundance: once
v_gene: TRBV29-1
j_gene: TRBJ1-2
CDR3nt: TGCAGCGTAGAAGGGGGACGTGGCTACACCTTC
CDR3aa: CSVEGGRGYTF

d_gene: NA
abundance: NA
v_gene: TRBV6-5
j_gene: TRBJ1-1
CDR3nt: TGTGCCAGCAGTCGCAGCCCCGGATTCACTGAAGCTTTCTTT
CDR3aa: CASSRSPGFTEAFF

d_gene: NA
abundance: few
v_gene: TRBV4-1
j_gene: TRBJ2-7
CDR3nt: TGCGCCAGCAGCCAAGACTTAGCTTCCTACGAGCAGTACTTC
CDR3aa: CASSQDLASYEQYF

d_gene: NA
abundance: NA
v_gene: TRBV2
j_gene: TRBJ2-7
CDR3nt: TGTGCCAGCAGGGACAGCCCCTACGAGCAGTACTTC
CDR3aa: CASRDSPYEQYF

d_gene: NA
abundance: NA
v_gene: TRBV9
j_gene: TRBJ2-5
CDR3nt: TGTGCCAGCAGCGCCAGGGTAACCCAAGAGACCCAGTACTTC
CDR3aa: CASSARVTQETQYF

d_gene: NA
abundance: NA
v_gene: TRBV6-5
j_gene: TRBJ1-6
CDR3nt: TGTGCCAGCAGTTACGCAGGGGTAGGAACCGGTTCACCCCTCCACTTT
CDR3aa: CASSYAGVGTGSPLHF

d_gene: TRBD1
abundance: NA
v_gene: TRBV30
j_gene: TRBJ1-6
CDR3nt: TGTGCCTGGAGTCGGACAGGGGGCTTTTCACCCCTCCACTTT
CDR3aa: CAWSRTGGFSPLHF

d_gene: NA
abundance: NA
v_gene: TRBV30
j_gene: TRBJ1-5
CDR3nt: TGTGCCTGGGGGAAGGGGGATAATCAGCCCCAGCATTTT
CDR3aa: CAWGKGDNQPQHF

d_gene: NA
abundance: NA
v_gene: TRBV12-3/TRBV12-4
j_gene: TRBJ2-7
CDR3nt: TGTGCCAGCAGTCCCAACCCCTACGAGCAGTACTTC
CDR3aa: CASSPNPYEQYF

d_gene: TRBD1
abundance: NA
v_gene: TRBV28
j_gene: TRBJ2-7
CDR3nt: TGTGCCAGCAGCTATCCCTTGGGGACAGACATCTCCTACGAGCAGTACTTC
CDR3aa: CASSYPLGTDISYEQYF

d_gene: TRBD2
abundance: NA
v_gene: TRBV9
j_gene: TRBJ2-5
CDR3nt: TGTGCCAGCAGCGTAGGTCCGGGGCAACTAGCGGGGGGATTGCAAGAGACCCAGTACTTC
CDR3aa: CASSVGPGQLAGGLQETQYF

d_gene: NA
abundance: NA
v_gene: TRBV11-2
j_gene: TRBJ1-6
CDR3nt: TGTGCCAGCAGCTTAGATCCCGCGGACCCCTATAATTCACCCCTCCACTTT
CDR3aa: CASSLDPADPYNSPLHF

d_gene: TRBD1
abundance: NA
v_gene: TRBV3-1/TRBV3-2
j_gene: TRBJ2-5
CDR3nt: TGTGCCAGCAGTCGCCTCGGACAGGGAAAGACCCAGTACTTC
CDR3aa: CASSRLGQGKTQYF

d_gene: TRBD1
abundance: NA
v_gene: TRBV6-6
j_gene: TRBJ1-1
CDR3nt: TGTGCCAGCATCCCAACAGGGGCTGTGAACACTGAAGCTTTCTTT
CDR3aa: CASIPTGAVNTEAFF

d_gene: TRBD2
abundance: NA
v_gene: TRBV2
j_gene: TRBJ2-1
CDR3nt: TGTGCCAGCAGGCCCTCTAGCGGGAGCTCCTACAATGAGCAGTTCTTC
CDR3aa: CASRPSSGSSYNEQFF

d_gene: NA
abundance: NA
v_gene: TRBV19
j_gene: TRBJ1-5
CDR3nt: TGTGCCAGTAGTACATTCGATCAGCCCCAGCATTTT
CDR3aa: CASSTFDQPQHF

d_gene: NA
abundance: NA
v_gene: TRBV6-5
j_gene: TRBJ1-1
CDR3nt: TGTGCCAGCAGCCTCCTCGGGGAAGGAAACACTGAAGCTTTCTTT
CDR3aa: CASSLLGEGNTEAFF

d_gene: TRBD2
abundance: NA
v_gene: TRBV11-3
j_gene: TRBJ2-1
CDR3nt: TGTGCCAGCAGCCCAGAGGGACTAGCGCCCTACAATGAGCAGTTCTTC
CDR3aa: CASSPEGLAPYNEQFF

d_gene: NA
abundance: NA
v_gene: TRBV21-1
j_gene: TRBJ2-1
CDR3nt: TGTGCCAGCAGCACGCGGGGGCAGCCGGGCAATGAGCAGTTCTTC
CDR3aa: CASSTRGQPGNEQFF

d_gene: NA
abundance: NA
v_gene: TRBV6-1
j_gene: TRBJ2-7
CDR3nt: TGTGCCAGCAGTGATTGGGGGGCATCGGCCGAGCAGTACTTC
CDR3aa: CASSDWGASAEQYF

d_gene: TRBD2
abundance: NA
v_gene: TRBV9
j_gene: TRBJ2-1
CDR3nt: TGTGCCAGCAGCCCCCGACTAGCGGACTACAATGAGCAGTTCTTC
CDR3aa: CASSPRLADYNEQFF

d_gene: NA
abundance: once
v_gene: TRBV19
j_gene: TRBJ1-5
CDR3nt: TGTGCCAGTAGTATCGTTGGCAGGGCCATGAATCAGCCCCAGCATTTT
CDR3aa: CASSIVGRAMNQPQHF

d_gene: TRBD2
abundance: NA
v_gene: TRBV19
j_gene: TRBJ2-5
CDR3nt: TGTGCCAGTAGTATTTCCGGGGGGGCGGAGACCCAGTACTTC
CDR3aa: CASSISGGAETQYF

d_gene: TRBD1
abundance: NA
v_gene: TRBV5-1
j_gene: TRBJ1-1
CDR3nt: TGCGCCAGCAGCCCGACAACAGGGGGGAACACTGAAGCTTTCTTT
CDR3aa: CASSPTTGGNTEAFF

d_gene: NA
abundance: NA
v_gene: TRBV15
j_gene: TRBJ1-2
CDR3nt: TGTGCCACCAGCATTAAATCGGGGGCCTATGGCTACACCTTC
CDR3aa: CATSIKSGAYGYTF

d_gene: NA
abundance: NA
v_gene: TRBV11-2
j_gene: TRBJ2-5
CDR3nt: TGTGCCAGCAGCTTTTCCGGGGGAGAGACCCAGTACTTC
CDR3aa: CASSFSGGETQYF

d_gene: NA
abundance: NA
v_gene: TRBV29-1
j_gene: TRBJ2-2
CDR3nt: TGCAGCGTCCCAGCGAGGGCTACAGGAGCCGGGGAGCTGTTTTTT
CDR3aa: CSVPARATGAGELFF

d_gene: NA
abundance: few
v_gene: TRBV18
j_gene: TRBJ1-1
CDR3nt: TGTGCCAGCTCACCACAGGGGCTTCTGAACACTGAAGCTTTCTTT
CDR3aa: CASSPQGLLNTEAFF

d_gene: NA
abundance: once
v_gene: TRBV11-2
j_gene: TRBJ1-3
CDR3nt: TGTGCCAGCAGCCTAGTCAGGACAACTGGAAACACCATATATTTT
CDR3aa: CASSLVRTTGNTIYF

d_gene: TRBD1
abundance: few
v_gene: TRBV4-1
j_gene: TRBJ2-7
CDR3nt: TGCGCCAGCAGCCGAGGACAGGGGGCTGACGAGCAGTACTTC
CDR3aa: CASSRGQGADEQYF

d_gene: NA
abundance: NA
v_gene: TRBV4-1
j_gene: TRBJ2-1
CDR3nt: TGCGCCAGCAGCCAATCCCGGGACTACAATGAGCAGTTCTTC
CDR3aa: CASSQSRDYNEQFF

d_gene: NA
abundance: NA
v_gene: TRBV7-9
j_gene: TRBJ2-2
CDR3nt: TGTGCCAGCAGCTCCAGCCTACAGGGACTTGAAGGGACCGGGGAGCTGTTTTTT
CDR3aa: CASSSSLQGLEGTGELFF

d_gene: NA
abundance: NA
v_gene: TRBV5-4
j_gene: TRBJ2-1
CDR3nt: TGTGCCAGCAGCTTGGGGCACAGGGGGGGCTACAATGAGCAGTTCTTC
CDR3aa: CASSLGHRGGYNEQFF

d_gene: TRBD1
abundance: NA
v_gene: TRBV6-2/TRBV6-3
j_gene: TRBJ1-2
CDR3nt: TGTGCCAGCAGTTACACTGGGACAGTTGACTACACCTTC
CDR3aa: CASSYTGTVDYTF

d_gene: TRBD1
abundance: NA
v_gene: TRBV11-3
j_gene: TRBJ2-7
CDR3nt: TGTGCCAGCAGCTCAGGGGGTGGCTACGAGCAGTACTTC
CDR3aa: CASSSGGGYEQYF

d_gene: TRBD2
abundance: NA
v_gene: TRBV24-1
j_gene: TRBJ2-2
CDR3nt: TGTGCCACCAGTCACACTAGCGGGTACACCGGGGAGCTGTTTTTT
CDR3aa: CATSHTSGYTGELFF

d_gene: NA
abundance: NA
v_gene: TRBV3-1/TRBV3-2
j_gene: TRBJ2-7
CDR3nt: TGTGCCAGCAGCCAACAGAGCGAGCAGTACTTC
CDR3aa: CASSQQSEQYF

d_gene: TRBD1
abundance: NA
v_gene: TRBV19
j_gene: TRBJ2-7
CDR3nt: TGTGCCAGTAGTATAGAAAGCAGGGGGAGCTCCTACGAGCAGTACTTC
CDR3aa: CASSIESRGSSYEQYF